This T cell receptor beta chain was observed in a study of post-analysis software for immune sequencing data. For the study at large: The disease courses covered relapsing-remitting, secondary progressive and progressive-relapsing multiple sclerosis.

Germline assignment: CDR1 ENHRY and CDR2 SYGVKD. Trimming removed 0 bases at V and 0 bases at J, with 6 bases between. The CDR3 totals 16 residues. Study-level findings and limits: In patients, a few TRBV segments were more frequent than in controls, with TRBV5-6, TRBV5-1 and TRBV20-1 among them.

The sample holds a few counts of this clonotype. The antigen is undetermined. Every TCR beta cDNA library bore unique molecular identifiers. The source material, about 0.9 to 11 million T cells, gave rise to 450,000 to 550,000 cDNA molecules. TCRdb fed the PCR reads into MiXCR, producing one record per CDR3 protein. In the table there are more than 450,000 distinct CDR3 sequences, 44% of which are singletons. The receptor was isolated from a girl aged 5 to 17 with multiple sclerosis. The chain carries TRBV10-3 and TRBJ2-6, with D unclear. The material sequenced was blood. The CDR3 spells CAISESGISGANVLTF. The DNA for the CDR3 is TGTGCCATCAGTGAGTCAGGCATCTCTGGGGCCAACGTCCTGACTTTC.